This TCR beta chain was recovered during a study of T-cell reconstitution after alpha-beta-depleted transplantation in children. Notes on the study in general: Surviving thymic progenitors and recipient T cells were the source of high TCRbeta diversity at day 60 in some patients. T cells produced anew were the main source of T-cell counts and diversity one year after transplant.

The CDR3 spans 13 residues. Germline V gene data show CDR1 as SGHVS and CDR2 as FQNEAQ. The V end lost 3 bases, the J end lost 4 bases, and 10 bases lay between the germline ends. This clonotype was recorded at least ten times. Antigen specificity is unknown. The TCRbeta library incorporated unique molecular identifiers. TCRdb analysed the PCR reads with MiXCR anew, one entry per CDR3 protein. The table lists over 45,000 distinct CDR3 sequences, 5.5% to 7.5% of them singletons. The rearrangement links TRBV7-8 to TRBJ2-7; D gene uncertain. The sequence was collected from a female patient aged 2-10 years who had a stem cell transplant for aplastic anemia, so the T cells may come from the graft donor. Material: PBMCs, mostly from graft donor cells, obtained 60 days after TCRalphabeta/CD19-depleted stem cell transplant. The CDR3 DNA sequence: TGTGCCAGCAGCTTCCACAGTGAGTACGAGCAGTACTTC. As protein: CASSFHSEYEQYF.